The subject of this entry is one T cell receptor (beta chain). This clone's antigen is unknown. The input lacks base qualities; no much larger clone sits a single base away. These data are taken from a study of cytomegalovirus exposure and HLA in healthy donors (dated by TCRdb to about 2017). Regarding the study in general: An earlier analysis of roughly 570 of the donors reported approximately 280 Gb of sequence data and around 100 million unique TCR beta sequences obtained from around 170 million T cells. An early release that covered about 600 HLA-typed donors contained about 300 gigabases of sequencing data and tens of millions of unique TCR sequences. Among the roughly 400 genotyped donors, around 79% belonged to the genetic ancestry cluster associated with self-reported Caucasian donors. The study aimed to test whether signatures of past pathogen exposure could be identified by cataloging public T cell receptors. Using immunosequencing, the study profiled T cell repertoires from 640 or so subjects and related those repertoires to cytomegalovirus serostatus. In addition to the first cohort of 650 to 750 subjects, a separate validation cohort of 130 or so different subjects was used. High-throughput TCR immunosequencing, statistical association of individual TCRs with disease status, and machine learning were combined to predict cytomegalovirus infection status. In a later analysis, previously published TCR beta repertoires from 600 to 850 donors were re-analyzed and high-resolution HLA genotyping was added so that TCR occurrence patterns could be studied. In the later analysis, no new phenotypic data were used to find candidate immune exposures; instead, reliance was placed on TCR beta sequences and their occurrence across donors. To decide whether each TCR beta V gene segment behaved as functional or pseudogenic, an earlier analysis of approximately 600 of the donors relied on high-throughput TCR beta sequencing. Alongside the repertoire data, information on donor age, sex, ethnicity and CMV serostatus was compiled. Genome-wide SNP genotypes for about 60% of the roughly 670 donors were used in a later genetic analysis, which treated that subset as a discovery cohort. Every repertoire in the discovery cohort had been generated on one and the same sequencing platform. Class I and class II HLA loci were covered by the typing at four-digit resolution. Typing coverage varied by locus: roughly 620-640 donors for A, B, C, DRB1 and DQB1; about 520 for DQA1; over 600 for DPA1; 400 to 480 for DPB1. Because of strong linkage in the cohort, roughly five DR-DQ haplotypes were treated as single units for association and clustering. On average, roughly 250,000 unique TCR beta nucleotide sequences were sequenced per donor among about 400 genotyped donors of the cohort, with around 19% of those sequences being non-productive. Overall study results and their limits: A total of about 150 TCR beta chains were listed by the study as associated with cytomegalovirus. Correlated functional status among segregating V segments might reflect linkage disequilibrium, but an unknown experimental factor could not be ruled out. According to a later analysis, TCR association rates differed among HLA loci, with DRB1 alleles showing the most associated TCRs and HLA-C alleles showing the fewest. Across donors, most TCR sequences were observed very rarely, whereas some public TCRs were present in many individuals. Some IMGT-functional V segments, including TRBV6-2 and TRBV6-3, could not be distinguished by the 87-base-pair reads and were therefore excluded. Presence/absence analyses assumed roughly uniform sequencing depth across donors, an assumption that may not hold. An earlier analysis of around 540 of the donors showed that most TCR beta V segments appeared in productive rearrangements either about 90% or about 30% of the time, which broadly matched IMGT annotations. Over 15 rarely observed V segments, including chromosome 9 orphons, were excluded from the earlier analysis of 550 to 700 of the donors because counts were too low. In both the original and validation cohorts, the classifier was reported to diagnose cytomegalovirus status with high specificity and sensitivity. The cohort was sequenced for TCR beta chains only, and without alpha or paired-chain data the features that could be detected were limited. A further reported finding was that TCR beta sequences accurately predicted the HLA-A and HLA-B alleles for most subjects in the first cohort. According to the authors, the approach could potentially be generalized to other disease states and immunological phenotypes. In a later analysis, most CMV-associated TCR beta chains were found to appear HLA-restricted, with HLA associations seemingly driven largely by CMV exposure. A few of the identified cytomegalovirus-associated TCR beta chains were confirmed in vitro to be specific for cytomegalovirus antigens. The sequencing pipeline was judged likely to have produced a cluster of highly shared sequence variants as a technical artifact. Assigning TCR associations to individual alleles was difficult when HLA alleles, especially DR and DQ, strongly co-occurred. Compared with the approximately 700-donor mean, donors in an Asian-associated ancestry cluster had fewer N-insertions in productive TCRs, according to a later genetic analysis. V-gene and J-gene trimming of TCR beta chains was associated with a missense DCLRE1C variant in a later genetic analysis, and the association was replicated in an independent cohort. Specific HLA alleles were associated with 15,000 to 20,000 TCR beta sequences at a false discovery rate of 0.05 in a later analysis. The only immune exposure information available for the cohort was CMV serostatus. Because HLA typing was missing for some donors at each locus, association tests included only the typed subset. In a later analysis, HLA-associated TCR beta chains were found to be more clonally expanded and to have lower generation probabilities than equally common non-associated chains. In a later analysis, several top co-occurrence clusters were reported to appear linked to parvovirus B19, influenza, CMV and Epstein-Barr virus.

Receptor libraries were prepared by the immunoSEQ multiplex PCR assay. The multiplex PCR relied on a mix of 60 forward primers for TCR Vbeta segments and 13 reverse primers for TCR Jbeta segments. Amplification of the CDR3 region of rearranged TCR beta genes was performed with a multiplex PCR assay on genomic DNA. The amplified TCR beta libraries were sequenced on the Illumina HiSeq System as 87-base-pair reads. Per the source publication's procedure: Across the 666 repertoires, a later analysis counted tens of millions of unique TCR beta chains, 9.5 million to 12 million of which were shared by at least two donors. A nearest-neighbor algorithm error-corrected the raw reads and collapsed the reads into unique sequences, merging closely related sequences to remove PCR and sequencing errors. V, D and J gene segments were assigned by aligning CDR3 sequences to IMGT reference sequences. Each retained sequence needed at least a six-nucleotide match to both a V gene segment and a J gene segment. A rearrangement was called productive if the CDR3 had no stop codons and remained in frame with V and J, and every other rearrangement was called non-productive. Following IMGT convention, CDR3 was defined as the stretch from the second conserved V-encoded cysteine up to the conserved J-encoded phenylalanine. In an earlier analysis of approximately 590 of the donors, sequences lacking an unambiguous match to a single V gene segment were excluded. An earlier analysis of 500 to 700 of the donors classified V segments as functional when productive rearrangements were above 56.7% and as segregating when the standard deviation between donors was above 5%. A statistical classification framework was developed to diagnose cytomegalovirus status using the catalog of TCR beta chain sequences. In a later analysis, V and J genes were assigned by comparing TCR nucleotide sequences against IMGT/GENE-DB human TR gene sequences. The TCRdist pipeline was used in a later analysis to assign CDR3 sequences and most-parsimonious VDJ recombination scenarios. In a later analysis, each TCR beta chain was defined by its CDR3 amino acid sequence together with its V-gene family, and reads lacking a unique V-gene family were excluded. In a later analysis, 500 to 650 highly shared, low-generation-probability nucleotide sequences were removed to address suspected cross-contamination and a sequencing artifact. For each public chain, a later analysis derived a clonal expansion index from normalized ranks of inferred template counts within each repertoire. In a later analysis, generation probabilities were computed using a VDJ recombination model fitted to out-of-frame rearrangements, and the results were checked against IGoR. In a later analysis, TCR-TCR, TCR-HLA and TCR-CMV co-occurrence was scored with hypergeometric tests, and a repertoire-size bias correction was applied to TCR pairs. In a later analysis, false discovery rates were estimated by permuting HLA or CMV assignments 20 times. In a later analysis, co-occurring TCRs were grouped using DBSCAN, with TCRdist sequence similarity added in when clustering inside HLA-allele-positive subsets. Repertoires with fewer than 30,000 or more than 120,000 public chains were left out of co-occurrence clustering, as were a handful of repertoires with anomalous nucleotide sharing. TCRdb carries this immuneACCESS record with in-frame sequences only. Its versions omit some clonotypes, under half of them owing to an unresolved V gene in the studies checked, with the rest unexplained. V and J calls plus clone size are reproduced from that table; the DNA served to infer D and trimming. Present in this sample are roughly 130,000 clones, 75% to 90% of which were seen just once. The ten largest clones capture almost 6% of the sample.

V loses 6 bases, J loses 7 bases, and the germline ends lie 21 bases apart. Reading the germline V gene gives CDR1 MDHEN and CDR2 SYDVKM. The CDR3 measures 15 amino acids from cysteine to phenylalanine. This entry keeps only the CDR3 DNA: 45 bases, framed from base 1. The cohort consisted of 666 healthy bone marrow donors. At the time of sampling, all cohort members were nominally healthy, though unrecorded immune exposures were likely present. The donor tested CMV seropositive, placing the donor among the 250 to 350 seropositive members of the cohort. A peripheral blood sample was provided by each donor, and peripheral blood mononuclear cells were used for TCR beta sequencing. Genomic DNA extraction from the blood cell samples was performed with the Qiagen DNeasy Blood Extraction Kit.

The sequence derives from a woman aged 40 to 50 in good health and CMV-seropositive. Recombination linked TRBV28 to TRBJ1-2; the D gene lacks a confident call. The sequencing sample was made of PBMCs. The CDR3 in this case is CASSGLIDLRGGYTF. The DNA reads TGTGCCAGCAGCGGACTCATAGATCTCCGAGGTGGCTACACCTTC.